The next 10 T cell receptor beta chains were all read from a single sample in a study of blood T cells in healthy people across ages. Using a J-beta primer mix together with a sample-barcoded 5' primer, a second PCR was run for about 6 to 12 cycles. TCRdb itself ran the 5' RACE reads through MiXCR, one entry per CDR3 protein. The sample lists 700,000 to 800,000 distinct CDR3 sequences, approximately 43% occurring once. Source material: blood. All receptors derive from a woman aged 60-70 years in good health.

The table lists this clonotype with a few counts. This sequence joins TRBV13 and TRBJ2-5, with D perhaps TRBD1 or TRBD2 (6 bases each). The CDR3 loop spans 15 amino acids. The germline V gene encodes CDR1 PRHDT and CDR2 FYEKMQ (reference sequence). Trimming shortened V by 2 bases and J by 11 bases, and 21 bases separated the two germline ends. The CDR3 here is CASSLFYREDGEQYF. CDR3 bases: TGTGCCAGCAGCTTATTTTACAGGGAGGACGGGGAGCAGTACTTC.

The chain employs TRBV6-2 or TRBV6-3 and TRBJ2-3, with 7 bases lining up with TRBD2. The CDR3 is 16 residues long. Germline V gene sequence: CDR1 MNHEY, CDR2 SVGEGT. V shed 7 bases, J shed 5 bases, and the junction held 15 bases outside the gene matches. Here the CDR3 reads CASNPGGRAGRDTQYF. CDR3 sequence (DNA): TGTGCCAGCAACCCAGGAGGACGAGCGGGGAGAGATACGCAGTATTTT.

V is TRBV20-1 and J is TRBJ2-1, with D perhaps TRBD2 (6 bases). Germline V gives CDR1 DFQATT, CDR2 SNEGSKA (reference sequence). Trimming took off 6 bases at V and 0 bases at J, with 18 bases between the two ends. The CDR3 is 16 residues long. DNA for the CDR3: TGCAGTGCCCTAGCCCGCGGGGCCCGCTCCTACAATGAGCAGTTCTTC. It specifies CSALARGARSYNEQFF.

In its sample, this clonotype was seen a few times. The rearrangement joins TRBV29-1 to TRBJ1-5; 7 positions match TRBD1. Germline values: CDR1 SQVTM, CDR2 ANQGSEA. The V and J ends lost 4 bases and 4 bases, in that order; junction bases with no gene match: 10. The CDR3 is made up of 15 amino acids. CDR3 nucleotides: TGCAGCGTTGTCGTTGGGACAGTCTCTAATCAGCCCCAGCATTTT. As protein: CSVVVGTVSNQPQHF.

The CDR3 loop is CASSDPGGSSTDTQYF. CDR3 DNA sequence: TGTGCCAGCAGTGATCCAGGGGGTTCTAGCACAGATACGCAGTATTTT. V is TRBV25-1 and J is TRBJ2-3; TRBD1 matches at 7 bases. CDR3 size: 16 residues. Germline-derived CDR1 and CDR2 are MGHDK and SYGVNS. Unmatched junction bases numbered 6, after V lost 3 bases and J lost 0 bases.

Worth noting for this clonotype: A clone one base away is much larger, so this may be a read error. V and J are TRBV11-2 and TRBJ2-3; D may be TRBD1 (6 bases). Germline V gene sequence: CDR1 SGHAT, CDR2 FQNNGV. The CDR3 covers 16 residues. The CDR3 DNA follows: TGTGCCAGCAGCTTAGCAGGGCGTGGGGGCGCAGATGCGCAGTATTTT. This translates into CASSLAGRGGADAQYF.

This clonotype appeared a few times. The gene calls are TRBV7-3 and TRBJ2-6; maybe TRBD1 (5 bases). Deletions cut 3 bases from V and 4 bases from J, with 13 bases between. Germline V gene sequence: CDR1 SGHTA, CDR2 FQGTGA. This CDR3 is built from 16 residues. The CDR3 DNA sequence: TGTGCCAGCAGCTTCGTAGGGGTCTGGGGGGCCAACGTCCTGACTTTC. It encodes CASSFVGVWGANVLTF. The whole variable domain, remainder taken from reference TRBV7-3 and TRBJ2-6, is GAGVSQTPSNKVTEKGKYVELRCDPISGHTALYWYRQSLGQGPEFLIYFQGTGAADDSGLPNDRFFAVRPEGSVSTLKIQRTERGDSAVYLCASSFVGVWGANVLTFGAGSRLTVL.

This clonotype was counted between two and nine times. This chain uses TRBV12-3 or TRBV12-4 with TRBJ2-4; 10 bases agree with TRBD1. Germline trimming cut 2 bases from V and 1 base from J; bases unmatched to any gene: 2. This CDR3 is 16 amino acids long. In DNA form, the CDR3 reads TGTGCCAGCAGTTTATTGGGACAGGGGGCCAAAAACATTCAGTACTTC. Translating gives CASSLLGQGAKNIQYF.

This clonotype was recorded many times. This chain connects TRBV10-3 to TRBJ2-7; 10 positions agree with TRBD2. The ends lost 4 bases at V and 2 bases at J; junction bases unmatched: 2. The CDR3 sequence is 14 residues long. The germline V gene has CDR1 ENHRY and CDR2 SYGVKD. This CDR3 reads CAISGTSGAYEQYF. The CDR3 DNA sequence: TGTGCCATCAGTGGGACTAGCGGAGCCTACGAGCAGTACTTC.

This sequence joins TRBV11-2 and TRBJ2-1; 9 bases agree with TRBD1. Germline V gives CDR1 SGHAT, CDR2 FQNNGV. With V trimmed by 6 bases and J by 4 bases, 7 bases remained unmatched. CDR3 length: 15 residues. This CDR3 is CASSRDRAPYNEQFF. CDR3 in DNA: TGTGCCAGCAGTCGGGACAGGGCCCCTTACAATGAGCAGTTCTTC. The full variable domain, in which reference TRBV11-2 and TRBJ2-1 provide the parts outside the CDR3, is EAGVAQSPRYKIIEKRQSVAFWCNPISGHATLYWYQQILGQGPKLLIQFQNNGVVDDSQLPKDRFSAERLKGVDSTLKIQPAKLEDSAVYLCASSRDRAPYNEQFFGPGTRLTVL.